The 15 T cell receptor beta chains below come from one sample, sequenced in a study of blood T cell repertoires in COVID-19 (TCRdb year 2020). The library came from the immunoSEQ multiplex PCR assay. In TCRdb, the immuneACCESS table is reduced to in-frame sequences with V and J assigned. These tables do not hold every clone; where another copy was compared, an unresolved V gene accounts for under half, and the others remain unexplained. This sample gives 55,000 to 80,000 clones in total; approximately 83% of them show up just once. The ten largest clones capture 12% of the sample. Specimen: peripheral blood. These receptors were taken from a human donor in a cohort sampled during active COVID-19.

J is TRBJ1-1 and V is TRBV7-9; perhaps TRBD1 as D (6 bases). CDR1 is SEHNR and CDR2 is FQNEAQ in the germline V gene (reference sequence). The CDR3 contains 16 residues. The germline V and J ends were trimmed by 7 bases and 4 bases, with 22 bases remaining between them. The CDR3 sequence: CASTLMAGQPLTEAFF. CDR3 DNA sequence: TGTGCCAGCACCCTAATGGCTGGACAGCCTCTCACTGAAGCTTTCTTT.

The chain employs TRBV11-2 and TRBJ1-1; tentative D call: TRBD1 (5 bases). The CDR3 loop spans 16 amino acids. Germline V gene lookup returns CDR1 SGHAT and CDR2 FQNNGV. V was cut by 3 bases and J by 2 bases, with 16 bases left in between. The CDR3 DNA reads TGTGCCAGCAGCTTCGCAGGGAGGCGAAGTAACACTGAAGCTTTCTTT. Translated: CASSFAGRRSNTEAFF.

The chain combines TRBV6-1 with TRBJ1-5, with 9 bases that match TRBD1. The CDR3 is 17 amino acids. V was clipped by 4 bases and J by 7 bases; unmatched bases: 14. Germline V gene sequence: CDR1 MNHNS, CDR2 SASEGT. As DNA, the CDR3 is TGTGCCAGCAGTGCCCCTCCTCTAACAGGGGGCGCCCAGCCCCAGCATTTT. It specifies CASSAPPLTGGAQPQHF.

CDR3 sequence: CASSQDFKTGTGNSPLHF. The DNA for the CDR3 is TGCGCCAGCAGCCAAGATTTCAAGACCGGGACAGGGAACTCACCCCTCCACTTT. This chain uses TRBV4-3 with TRBJ1-6, with 9 bases identical to TRBD1. V shed 0 bases, J shed 10 bases, and the junction held 13 bases outside the gene matches. Germline V gene sequence: CDR1 LGHNA, CDR2 YSLEER. CDR3 length equals 18 residues.

This clone has just a few counts. V is TRBV28 and J is TRBJ1-1; the match to TRBD1 covers 9 bases. CDR3 length: 12 amino acids. J lost 11 bases, V lost 6 bases, and 7 bases had no gene match. The germline V gene encodes CDR1 MDHEN and CDR2 SYDVKM. The CDR3 nucleotides read TGTGCCAGCAGGGGGTCGGACAGGGGTGCTTTCTTT. This encodes CASRGSDRGAFF.

For the CDR3, the DNA is TGTGCCACCAGTGGAGGATTTACCGGGGAGCTGTTTTTT. Its translation is CATSGGFTGELFF. The J gene is TRBJ2-2, the V gene TRBV24-1; the D is unclear. The length of the CDR3 is 13 residues. V was pared by 5 bases and J by 5 bases, with 8 bases between. CDR1 is KGHDR, CDR2 SFDVKD, per germline.

A word on this clone: This specimen includes other DNA sequences encoding the same CDR3. The J gene is TRBJ1-6, the V gene TRBV6-1; D might be TRBD1 (6 bases). There are 15 residues in the CDR3. Germline loops: CDR1 MNHNS, CDR2 SASEGT. Trimming stripped 2 bases from V and 8 bases from J, with 13 bases between. CDR3 nucleotides: TGTGCCAGCAGTGAAAGACAGGCAAGGGATTCACCCCTCCACTTT. It codes for CASSERQARDSPLHF.

The rearrangement joins TRBV6-5 to TRBJ1-2; 11 positions agree with TRBD1. Germline trimming cut 5 bases from V and 3 bases from J; bases unmatched to any gene: 5. This CDR3 has 15 residues. Per germline, CDR1 MNHEY and CDR2 SVGAGI. Here the CDR3 reads CASSRGDRGDYGYTF. In DNA form, the CDR3 reads TGTGCCAGCAGTAGGGGGGACAGGGGGGACTATGGCTACACCTTC.

This sequence joins TRBV3-1 (or the pseudogene TRBV3-2) and TRBJ1-6; D gene unclear. V lost 1 base to trimming and J lost 1 base, with 14 bases between them. The CDR3 is 18 residues long. Germline loops: CDR1 LGHDT, CDR2 YNNKEL (reference sequence). The DNA of the CDR3 is TGTGCCAGCAGCCAAGCGGGGATTGGAGGATCCTATAATTCACCCCTCCACTTT. Its translation: CASSQAGIGGSYNSPLHF.

V gene TRBV9 combines with J gene TRBJ2-2, with D possibly TRBD1 on 5 matching bases. CDR3 length: 15 amino acids. The V end was cut by 3 bases, the J end by 7 bases, with 16 bases between. Looked up from germline, CDR1 is SGDLS and CDR2 is YYNGEE. DNA of the CDR3: TGTGCCAGCAGCGAAACTGTCAGGGCCAGCGGGGAGCTGTTTTTT. Protein product: CASSETVRASGELFF. Full variable domain (rest looked up from reference TRBV9 and TRBJ2-2): DSGVTQTPKHLITATGQRVTLRCSPRSGDLSVYWYQQSLDQGLQFLIQYYNGEERAKGNILERFSAQQFPDLHSELNLSSLELGDSALYFCASSETVRASGELFFGEGSRLTVL.

J is TRBJ2-7 and V is TRBV28; 9 bases are shared with TRBD2. The CDR3 is made up of 14 amino acids. With 3 bases clipped from V and 6 bases from J, the junction kept 6 bases outside the gene matches. Per the germline V gene, CDR1 is MDHEN and CDR2 is SYDVKM. In DNA form, the CDR3 reads TGTGCCAGCAGTTTCGGTAGCGGGGGACGCGAGCAGTACTTC. It codes for CASSFGSGGREQYF.

The chain is built from TRBV18 and TRBJ2-3; D is unclear. Germline V gives CDR1 KGHSH, CDR2 LQKENI. This CDR3 contains 12 residues. V lost 3 bases and J lost 6, with 7 bases in between. In nucleotides, the CDR3 is TGTGCCAGCTCACCCTTCGGGGATACGCAGTATTTT. Protein: CASSPFGDTQYF.

The chain uses TRBV24-1 and TRBJ2-3; 7 nucleotides match TRBD1. After removal of 9 bases from V and 2 bases from J, the junction contained 7 bases not matched to a gene. This CDR3 is built from 14 residues. Germline values: CDR1 KGHDR, CDR2 SFDVKD. CDR3 sequence reads: CATATGETTDTQYF. Here the CDR3 DNA reads TGTGCCACCGCCACAGGGGAAACCACAGATACGCAGTATTTT.

The chain has TRBV10-3 and TRBJ1-1; 9 nucleotides align to TRBD1. The CDR3 has 14 amino acids. J was trimmed by 1 base and V by 6 bases; bases with no gene match: 3. In germline, CDR1 is ENHRY, CDR2 SYGVKD. The chain's CDR3 is CAISMDRGNTEAFF. The CDR3 DNA reads as TGTGCCATCAGCATGGACAGGGGGAACACTGAAGCTTTCTTT.

The chain's CDR3 is CASSPLGGTSSYEQYF. The CDR3 DNA follows: TGTGCCAGCAGTCCCCTCGGGGGGACCAGCTCCTACGAGCAGTACTTC. The rearrangement links TRBV27 to TRBJ2-7; TRBD2 matches 7 bases. Unmatched junction bases numbered 10, after V lost 5 bases and J lost 0 bases. Germline assignment: CDR1 MNHEY and CDR2 SMNVEV (reference sequence). The CDR3 consists of 16 residues.